This note documents a single TCR beta chain sequence. This clone showed up just once. The antigen this receptor binds is unknown. Base qualities are missing; no much larger clone stands one base away. The source of the sample is a study of early stage breast cancer tumors (TCRdb year 2017). In terms of the full investigation: Of the approximately 15 invasive breast tumors, more than 9 were found to be estrogen receptor-positive, progesterone receptor-positive and HER2-negative. Of the roughly 12 ER+/PR+/HER2- tumors, eight were classified as invasive ductal carcinomas and four as invasive lobular carcinomas. The average read coverage per sample was around 10-fold. The samples as a whole yielded 2 million to 3 million detected templates, corresponding to fewer than 1.4 million unique clonotypes. General conclusions and limits of the study: Chain pairing and functional markers such as CD4, CD8 and FOXP3 were missed by bulk genomic DNA sequencing of unsorted cells. Because the cohort was small, a breakdown by tumor subtype could not be done. Tumors showed around 2.7-fold higher T cell density and higher clonality than adjacent normal breast tissue. Greater similarity was observed between blood and normal breast repertoires than between blood and tumor repertoires, and tumor was distinguished from normal in about 90% of the 16 patients when each tissue was compared with blood. Enriched TCRB sequences shared across patients were mostly commonly generated sequences, unlikely to play an important role in the tumor microenvironment.

From the cysteine through the phenylalanine, the CDR3 covers 15 amino acids. This entry keeps only the CDR3 DNA: 45 bases, framed from base 1. Trimming takes 3 bases from V and 0 bases from J, and the germline ends sit 11 bases apart. The germline V gene gives CDR1 as MGHDK and CDR2 as SYGVNS. The study profiled bulk TCR beta-chain repertoires in matched peripheral blood, tumor and adjacent normal breast tissue taken from about 15 patients with early-stage breast cancer. Before surgery, roughly 5-11 mL of whole blood was collected into EDTA tubes and then processed within 2 hours. Peripheral blood mononuclear cells were isolated by Ficoll-Paque centrifugation in SepMate-50 tubes. For storage in liquid nitrogen, PBMCs were cryopreserved as aliquots of about 2 to 4 million cells in roughly 90% FBS with 10% DMSO. The Qiagen AllPrep DNA/RNA Mini kit was used to extract genomic DNA. Each sample was amplified as two independent genomic DNA replicates: about 0.47 ug for blood and about 1.4 ug for tumor or normal breast. Following the manufacturer's instructions, the ImmunoSeq Intro kit was used to carry out TCRB sequencing on genomic DNA. The multiplex PCR ran for 30 to 35 cycles using proprietary primers and spike-in control sequences for absolute quantification. Single-end 150-bp reads were used to sequence an 87-bp fragment spanning the CDR3 plus the flanking V and J genes. Seven samples, with two replicates for each sample, were multiplexed per lane of an Illumina MiSeq using version 3.0 chemistry. Per the original workflow: The vendor's proprietary pipeline processed the raw data and merged both replicates into a single result for each sample. Productive rearrangements sharing the V-gene family, CDR3 amino acid sequence and J-gene segment were defined as clonotypes. To compute clonality, the normalized Shannon entropy (Pielou evenness) of TCRB abundances was subtracted from 1. To estimate T cell density, the total number of templates was divided by the number of input cells, which was inferred from the amount of DNA input. Recon was used with default parameters to estimate total repertoire diversity and clonality. A clonotype counted as tumor-enriched if its abundance in tumor exceeded 0.1% and was at least 32-fold higher than its abundance in normal breast. Held by TCRdb, this immuneACCESS table contains in-frame sequences only and omits some clones. Under half of the omission traces to an unresolved V gene where checked; the cause of the rest is unknown. From that table come the V and J calls and clone size; the DNA was used to work out D and trimming. The sample contains 25,000 to 30,000 clones, about 80% of them found a single time. The ten largest clones add up to about 13% of the sample.

The V and J segments used are TRBV25-1 and TRBJ1-2, with no confidently assigned D gene. This clonotype was sampled from a person aged 55 to 70 with breast cancer. The source material was blood. The DNA sequence is as follows: TGTGCCAGCAGTGATTATAGCGGGGCTAACTATGGCTACACCTTC. Translated, this is CASSDYSGANYGYTF.